The 9 T cell receptor beta chains listed next were all sequenced from one sample in a study of sequential checkpoint blockade in melanoma. The data were produced by immunoSEQ multiplex PCR, yet TCRdb's version contains in-frame clones alone and is incomplete. The sample holds several thousand clones, approximately 23% seen once. Noted treatment: randomized to nivolumab then ipilimumab (arm A) or the reverse (arm B). The sample here was tumor tissue (inferred from file names), taken from a patient given nivolumab and ipilimumab in sequence. These receptors all stem from a human donor with melanoma.

The chain is built from TRBV9 and TRBJ1-2, with unresolved D. Germline V gives CDR1 SGDLS, CDR2 YYNGEE. V was clipped by 0 bases and J by 2 bases, with 11 bases between them. This CDR3 is 15 amino acids long. This chain's CDR3 is CASSVDGRANYGYTF. The CDR3 bases are TGTGCCAGCAGCGTAGATGGTCGGGCAAACTATGGCTACACCTTC.

This clone showed up just a few times. J is TRBJ2-7 and V is TRBV28; D not resolved. The CDR3 extends over 13 amino acids. Germline values: CDR1 MDHEN, CDR2 SYDVKM. V dropped 3 bases and J dropped 2 bases, with 8 bases sitting between them. The CDR3 region is CASSFGGTYEQYF. In DNA form, the CDR3 reads TGTGCCAGCAGTTTTGGCGGAACCTACGAGCAGTACTTC. The entire variable domain, with the rest obtained from reference TRBV28 and TRBJ2-7, is as follows: DVKVTQSSRYLVKRTGEKVFLECVQDMDHENMFWYRQDPGLGLRLIYFSYDVKMKEKGDIPEGYSVSREKKERFSLILESASTNQTSMYLCASSFGGTYEQYFGPGTRLTVT.

The V and J genes are TRBV5-1 and TRBJ1-1; possibly TRBD1 for D (6 bases). CDR1 SGHRS and CDR2 YFSETQ come from the germline V gene. The V end was cut by 0 bases, the J end by 6 bases, with 12 bases between. The CDR3 sequence is 14 residues long. CDR3 coding DNA: TGCGCCAGCAGCTTGGGTGGGGAGGGGGCTGAAGCTTTCTTT. Its translation is CASSLGGEGAEAFF.

This clone came up a few times. V is TRBV11-3 and J is TRBJ2-2; D unresolved. Germline assignment: CDR1 SGHNT and CDR2 YENEEA. CDR3 length: 15 residues. V was cut by 3 bases and J by 0 bases, with 8 bases left in between. CDR3 amino acids: CASSFGYSNTGELFF. Here the CDR3 DNA reads TGTGCCAGCAGCTTTGGATACTCGAACACCGGGGAGCTGTTTTTT.

The chain joins TRBV11-3 to TRBJ1-5; 9 bases line up with TRBD1. V was clipped by 5 bases and J by 7 bases; unmatched bases: 6. CDR1 and CDR2 (germline): SGHNT, YENEEA. The CDR3 spans 14 residues. CDR3 nucleotides: TGTGCCAGCAGCCCGACAGGGGGTCGCCAGCCCCAGCATTTT. Translated: CASSPTGGRQPQHF.

DNA of the CDR3: TGTGCCAGCAGCTCCTCCCAGGGGCCACCCCTCTATAATTCACCCCTCCACTTT. Protein: CASSSSQGPPLYNSPLHF. The rearrangement uses TRBV11-3 and TRBJ1-6; a possible D gene is TRBD1 (6 bases). Per germline, CDR1 SGHNT and CDR2 YENEEA. V lost 4 bases, J lost 3 bases, and 19 bases lay in between. The CDR3 is 18 amino acids.

In its sample, this clone ranks as medium-sized. The rearrangement joins TRBV11-3 to TRBJ1-2; possible D gene TRBD1, 5 bases. V lost 3 bases and J lost 5, with 13 bases in between. This CDR3 comprises 14 residues. The germline V gene has CDR1 SGHNT and CDR2 YENEEA. CDR3 bases: TGTGCCAGCAGCTTGGCCGGCGGGGGGTATGGCTACACCTTC. Translated: CASSLAGGGYGYTF.

The chain combines TRBV6-8 with TRBJ2-5; weak D call: TRBD2 (6 bases). V was pared by 5 bases and J by 0 bases, with 13 bases between. Germline V gene sequence: CDR1 MNHGY, CDR2 SAAAGT. CDR3 length: 15 residues. CDR3 bases: TGTGCCAGCAGTGAGGGGTGGAGGGACCAAGAGACCCAGTACTTC. It is translated as CASSEGWRDQETQYF.

By frequency in the sample, this clone is medium-sized. This sequence joins TRBV18 and TRBJ1-1; 9 bases are shared with TRBD1. The CDR3 is 14 amino acids. Trimming at V came to 6 bases and at J to 1 base, leaving 3 bases not matched to a gene. Germline loops: CDR1 KGHSH, CDR2 LQKENI. Here the CDR3 reads CASSRDRENTEAFF. As DNA, the CDR3 is TGTGCCAGCTCGCGGGACAGGGAGAACACTGAAGCTTTCTTT.